Below, 5 T cell receptor beta chains from the same sample are listed, as sequenced in a study of cytomegalovirus exposure and HLA in healthy donors. PCR amplification relied on 60 Vbeta primers (plus 13 Jbeta primers). Measured with immunoSEQ multiplex PCR; TCRdb has only the in-frame clones, and not every one. Of around 210,000 clones listed, more than 75% are singletons. Sequencing was done on a sample of PBMCs. These receptors originate from a woman aged 40-49 years in good health and CMV-seronegative.

The V gene is TRBV6-5, the J gene TRBJ2-7; D is possibly TRBD1 (7 bases). Trimming left V 7 bases short and J 4 bases short, with 11 bases between. The V gene's germline CDR1 is MNHEY and CDR2 SVGAGI. The CDR3 is made up of 12 amino acids. The CDR3 region has the DNA TGTGCCAGCACGGCAGGGGGGTACGAGCAGTACTTC. Translating it yields CASTAGGYEQYF.

This chain uses TRBV7-2 with TRBJ1-2, with D perhaps TRBD1 (5 bases). The CDR3 loop spans 13 amino acids. CDR1 and CDR2 (germline): SGHTA, FQGNSA. Trimming took 7 bases from V and 5 from J, leaving 14 bases between them. The CDR3: CASNPGGEYGYTF. For the CDR3, the DNA is TGTGCCAGCAACCCTGGGGGGGAATATGGCTACACCTTC.

This chain links TRBV7-9 with TRBJ1-1, with D tentatively TRBD1 (5 bases). Between the trimmed V and J ends, which lost 6 bases and 2 bases, there was a span of 7 bases. The CDR3 runs 12 residues. Germline V gene data show CDR1 as SEHNR and CDR2 as FQNEAQ (reference sequence). CDR3 nucleotide sequence: TGTGCCAGCAGTTGGACAAACACTGAAGCTTTCTTT. Protein product: CASSWTNTEAFF.

This chain uses TRBV30 with TRBJ2-2; D may be TRBD1 (5 bases). The V gene's germline CDR1 is GTSNPN and CDR2 SVGIG (reference sequence). The ends were cut back, 2 bases at V and 4 bases at J, with 11 bases in the middle. The CDR3 loop spans 14 amino acids. DNA for the CDR3: TGTGCCTGGAGTAGGGGAATTGGCACCGGGGAGCTGTTTTTT. As protein: CAWSRGIGTGELFF.

J is TRBJ1-4 and V is TRBV29-1; D call uncertain. This CDR3 region has 14 residues. Trimming shortened V by 2 bases and J by 8 bases, and 15 bases separated the two germline ends. Germline assignment: CDR1 SQVTM and CDR2 ANQGSEA. The CDR3 region has the DNA TGCAGCGTTGAAAGGATAGGCGGTAGGGAAAAACTGTTTTTT. It encodes CSVERIGGREKLFF.